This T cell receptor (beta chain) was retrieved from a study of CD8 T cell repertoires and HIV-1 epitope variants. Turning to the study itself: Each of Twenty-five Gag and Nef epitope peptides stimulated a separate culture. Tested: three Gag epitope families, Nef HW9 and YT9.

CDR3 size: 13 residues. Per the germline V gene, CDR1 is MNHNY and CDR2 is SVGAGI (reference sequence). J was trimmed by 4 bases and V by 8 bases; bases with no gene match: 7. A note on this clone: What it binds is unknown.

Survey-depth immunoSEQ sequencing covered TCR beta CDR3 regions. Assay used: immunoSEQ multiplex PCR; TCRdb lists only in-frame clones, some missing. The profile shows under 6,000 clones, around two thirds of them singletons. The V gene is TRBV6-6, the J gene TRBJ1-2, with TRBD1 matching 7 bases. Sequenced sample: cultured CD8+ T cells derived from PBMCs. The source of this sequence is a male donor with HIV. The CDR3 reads CASLLGGGYGYTF. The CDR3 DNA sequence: TGTGCCAGCCTTTTAGGGGGCGGCTATGGCTACACCTTC.